This TCR beta chain was documented in a study of technical replicates of blood from several donors. In germline, CDR1 is MNHNS, CDR2 SASEGT. This CDR3 region has 14 residues. V dropped 0 bases and J dropped 7 bases, with 10 bases sitting between them. Clones were sequenced by immunoSEQ multiplex PCR, and TCRdb holds only the in-frame ones, with some missing. Of tens of thousands of clones listed, approximately 92% are singletons. This clonotype originated in a human donor in good health. Some clones in this sample may be carry-over from other donors' samples. The specimen was PBMCs. The chain recombines TRBV6-1 with TRBJ2-1; tentatively, D is TRBD1 (5 bases). The CDR3 coding sequence is TGTGCCAGCAGTGAAGCGGCAGGGTTAAATGAGCAGTTCTTC. Translating gives CASSEAAGLNEQFF.